Below are 23 T cell receptor beta chains sequenced from a single sample in a study of T cell responses to AZD1222 COVID-19 vaccine. This table comes from immunoSEQ multiplex PCR, and its TCRdb copy is limited to in-frame clones, with some not included. This table holds some 150,000 clones, more than 70% found once. The source material was peripheral blood, sampled on day 0 of AZD1222 vaccination. These TCRs come from an adult in good health.

This chain uses TRBV28 with TRBJ1-1; no clear D. V lost 6 bases and J lost 3, with 11 bases in between. The CDR3 totals 13 residues. Germline-derived CDR1 and CDR2 are MDHEN and SYDVKM. For the CDR3, the DNA is TGTGCCAGCAGAGGCGGGCCGTACACTGAAGCTTTCTTT. Translation gives CASRGGPYTEAFF. The full variable domain, in which reference TRBV28 and TRBJ1-1 provide the parts outside the CDR3, is DVKVTQSSRYLVKRTGEKVFLECVQDMDHENMFWYRQDPGLGLRLIYFSYDVKMKEKGDIPEGYSVSREKKERFSLILESASTNQTSMYLCASRGGPYTEAFFGQGTRLTVV.

This sequence joins TRBV7-8 and TRBJ2-2; a weak D match, TRBD2 (5 bases). The CDR3 length is 15 residues. V was shortened by 6 bases and J by 2 bases, with 13 bases between the two germline ends. CDR1 is SGHVS, CDR2 FQNEAQ, per germline. CDR3: CASSLWERNTGELFF. For the CDR3, the DNA is TGTGCCAGCAGTCTTTGGGAGCGAAACACCGGGGAGCTGTTTTTT. Combining the CDR3 with reference TRBV7-8 and TRBJ2-2 gives the whole variable domain GAGVSQSPRYKVAKRGQDVALRCDPISGHVSLFWYQQALGQGPEFLTYFQNEAQLDKSGLPSDRFFAERPEGSVSTLKIQRTQQEDSAVYLCASSLWERNTGELFFGEGSRLTVL.

The CDR3 here is CASRSGVGAKNIQYF. In nucleotides, the CDR3 is TGTGCCAGTAGGTCTGGCGTGGGGGCCAAAAACATTCAGTACTTC. This rearrangement joins TRBV19 to TRBJ2-4; no definite D call. The CDR3 covers 15 residues. CDR1 LNHDA and CDR2 SQIVND come from the germline V gene (reference sequence). Trimming cost V 6 bases and J 1 base, with 13 bases left between them.

The chain recombines TRBV10-3 with TRBJ2-7; 9 bases agree with TRBD2. Germline V gene lookup returns CDR1 ENHRY and CDR2 SYGVKD. The CDR3 totals 12 residues. V shed 9 bases, J shed 1 base, and the junction held 1 base outside the gene matches. CDR3 in DNA: TGTGCCATAGCGGGGGGATCCTACGAGCAGTACTTC. Translating gives CAIAGGSYEQYF.

The chain is built from TRBV19 and TRBJ1-2; no firm D call. CDR1 is LNHDA, CDR2 SQIVND, per germline (reference sequence). V dropped 3 bases and J dropped 5 bases, with 10 bases sitting between them. The CDR3 is 13 residues long. CDR3 in DNA: TGTGCCAGTAGTATCGAGCAGAGATATGGCTACACCTTC. It specifies CASSIEQRYGYTF.

The chain carries TRBV6-5 and TRBJ2-7, with a tentative D call TRBD1 (5 bases). V lost 7 bases to trimming and J lost 0 bases, with 10 bases between them. The germline V gene encodes CDR1 MNHEY and CDR2 SVGAGI. The CDR3 extends over 13 amino acids. The CDR3 spells CASTWGGSYEQYF. CDR3 DNA sequence: TGTGCCAGCACTTGGGGCGGCTCCTACGAGCAGTACTTC.

This sequence joins TRBV28 and TRBJ2-7; TRBD2 matches 9 bases. CDR1 MDHEN and CDR2 SYDVKM come from the germline V gene. Trimming at V came to 3 bases and at J to 5 bases, leaving 8 bases not matched to a gene. The CDR3 sequence is 15 residues long. As DNA, the CDR3 is TGTGCCAGCAGTTTCGGAGCGGGAGGTTTAAACGAGCAGTACTTC. It translates to CASSFGAGGLNEQYF. The full variable domain, its missing parts supplied by reference TRBV28 and TRBJ2-7, is DVKVTQSSRYLVKRTGEKVFLECVQDMDHENMFWYRQDPGLGLRLIYFSYDVKMKEKGDIPEGYSVSREKKERFSLILESASTNQTSMYLCASSFGAGGLNEQYFGPGTRLTVT.

The V gene is TRBV13, the J gene TRBJ1-2; the match to TRBD1 covers 7 bases. With V trimmed by 5 bases and J by 9 bases, 18 bases remained unmatched. The germline CDR1 and CDR2 sequences are PRHDT and FYEKMQ (reference sequence). The CDR3 sequence is 16 residues long. The CDR3: CASSLDRVDTVSSYTF. The CDR3 region has the DNA TGTGCCAGCAGCCTTGACAGGGTCGATACCGTTTCTAGCTACACCTTC.

This chain uses TRBV9 with TRBJ2-3; possible D gene TRBD1, 7 bases. Trimming took 0 bases from V and 3 from J, leaving 11 bases between them. Germline V CDR1 and CDR2: SGDLS, YYNGEE. The CDR3 spans 15 residues. The CDR3 DNA follows: TGTGCCAGCAGCGTAGTCTCAGGGGGGACAGATACGCAGTATTTT. Its translation is CASSVVSGGTDTQYF.

This clone is large. The J gene is TRBJ2-1, the V gene TRBV12-5; D is perhaps TRBD2 (5 bases). The V and J ends lost 2 bases and 9 bases respectively, with 8 bases between them. Germline CDR1 and CDR2: LGHNT and FRNRAP. CDR3 length: 12 residues. As DNA, the CDR3 is TGTGCTAGTGGTTTGTGGGCGGGTGAGCAGTTCTTC. This sequence encodes CASGLWAGEQFF.

The genes are TRBV4-3 and TRBJ2-1, with D possibly being TRBD2 (6 bases). The V end lost 1 base, the J end lost 7 bases, and 17 bases lay between the germline ends. Germline assignment: CDR1 LGHNA and CDR2 YSLEER. This CDR3 comprises 16 residues. CDR3 nucleotide sequence: TGCGCCAGCAGCCAAGTGGCGGGACTTGTCTTGAATGAGCAGTTCTTC. It yields the protein CASSQVAGLVLNEQFF.

The chain has TRBV19 and TRBJ2-3, with a tentative D call TRBD2 (6 bases). CDR1 and CDR2 from the germline V gene are LNHDA and SQIVND (reference sequence). The length of the CDR3 is 16 residues. V shed 7 bases and J shed 0 bases, with 17 bases lying between them. CDR3 protein: CASNGGRITSTDTQYF. The CDR3 coding sequence is TGTGCCAGTAATGGTGGGAGGATAACTAGCACAGATACGCAGTATTTT.

This clone was counted a single time. This sequence joins TRBV4-3 and TRBJ1-3; D possibly corresponds to TRBD1 (5 bases). The germline V gene has CDR1 LGHNA and CDR2 YSLEER. This CDR3 spans 17 amino acids. Deletions cut 0 bases from V and 0 bases from J, with 12 bases between. The chain's CDR3 is CASSQDRVPSSGNTIYF. CDR3 sequence (DNA): TGCGCCAGCAGCCAAGACAGGGTTCCGAGCTCTGGAAACACCATATATTTT.

The chain is built from TRBV9 and TRBJ1-1, with 7 positions matching TRBD1. The CDR3 is made up of 16 amino acids. V shed 2 bases, J shed 3 bases, and the junction held 10 bases outside the gene matches. In germline, CDR1 is SGDLS, CDR2 YYNGEE. In DNA form, the CDR3 reads TGTGCCAGCAGCGTTACCCCCCAGGGGGAGTACACTGAAGCTTTCTTT. Protein: CASSVTPQGEYTEAFF.

The chain recombines TRBV2 with TRBJ2-1; possible D gene TRBD1, 5 bases. The CDR3 runs to 13 residues. In germline, CDR1 is SNHLY, CDR2 FYNNEI. V lost 4 bases and J lost 8, with 12 bases in between. CDR3 nucleotides: TGTGCCAGCAGTGGGGGCCGGTTCGATGAGCAGTTCTTC. Residues: CASSGGRFDEQFF.

The chain combines TRBV13 with TRBJ2-1, with TRBD2 matching over 11 bases. The junction had 3 bases not matched to a gene; V was cut back by 3 bases and J by 8 bases. The germline CDR1 and CDR2 sequences are PRHDT and FYEKMQ (reference sequence). The CDR3 runs 14 residues. The DNA of the CDR3 is TGTGCCAGCAGCTTGACTAGCGGGGTTCATGAGCAGTTCTTC. Its protein product is CASSLTSGVHEQFF.

The chain combines TRBV6-5 with TRBJ1-1, with D hard to call. Looked up from germline, CDR1 is MNHEY and CDR2 is SVGAGI. The CDR3 length is 13 residues. V dropped 2 bases and J dropped 1 base, with 5 bases sitting between them. In DNA, the CDR3 is TGTGCCAGCAGTTACGATCAGAACACTGAAGCTTTCTTT. This codes for CASSYDQNTEAFF.

The chain uses TRBV7-2 and TRBJ2-1; D gene uncertain. The V gene lost 5 bases and the J gene lost 2 bases, with 16 bases spanning the gap. Germline V gene lookup returns CDR1 SGHTA and CDR2 FQGNSA. The CDR3 spans 16 residues. Here the CDR3 reads CASSVRKGKTYNEQFF. In DNA form, the CDR3 reads TGTGCCAGCAGCGTCCGTAAGGGTAAGACCTACAATGAGCAGTTCTTC.

The chain recombines TRBV15 with TRBJ1-4, with TRBD1 matching 7 bases. V dropped 1 base and J dropped 7; count of bases not matched to a gene: 6. CDR1 and CDR2 (germline): LNHNV, YYDKDF (reference sequence). The CDR3 consists of 15 residues. CDR3 nucleotide sequence: TGTGCCACCAGCAGAGTCTTGACAGGGACTGAAAAACTGTTTTTT. The encoded protein is CATSRVLTGTEKLFF.

The chain uses TRBV5-3 and TRBJ2-2, with 9 bases lining up with TRBD1. TRBV5-3 is assigned to the ORF class and has an uncertain function. The CDR3 runs to 20 residues. Germline trimming cut 0 bases from V and 0 bases from J; bases unmatched to any gene: 12. The CDR3 loop is CARSLEDTGGLTSNTGELFF. For the CDR3, the DNA is TGTGCCAGAAGCTTGGAGGACACAGGGGGCCTTACCTCGAACACCGGGGAGCTGTTTTTT.

The chain joins TRBV5-1 to TRBJ1-2; TRBD1 might be the D (6 bases). The ends were cut back, 8 bases at V and 4 bases at J, with 9 bases in the middle. The length of the CDR3 is 11 residues. Germline CDR1 SGHRS, CDR2 YFSETQ. The CDR3 DNA reads as TGCGCCAGTACAGGGTTCTATGGCTACACCTTC. Amino acid sequence: CASTGFYGYTF. Based on the CDR3 plus reference TRBV5-1 and TRBJ1-2, the full variable domain is KAGVTQTPRYLIKTRGQQVTLSCSPISGHRSVSWYQQTPGQGLQFLFEYFSETQRNKGNFPGRFSGRQFSNSRSEMNVSTLELGDSALYLCASTGFYGYTFGSGTRLTVV.

The CDR3 loop reads CASSLGLAVYEQFF. The CDR3 nucleotides are TGTGCCAGCAGCCTCGGACTAGCTGTCTATGAGCAGTTCTTC. The chain has TRBV3-1 (or the pseudogene TRBV3-2) and TRBJ2-1; 8 positions match TRBD2. The CDR3 runs to 14 residues. The germline V gene encodes CDR1 LGHDT and CDR2 YNNKEL (reference sequence). J was trimmed by 8 bases and V by 4 bases; bases with no gene match: 7.

V usage is TRBV6-4 and J usage is TRBJ2-3; 9 bases agree with TRBD2. Unmatched junction bases numbered 3, after V lost 3 bases and J lost 5 bases. This CDR3 comprises 14 residues. Germline CDR1 is MRHNA and CDR2 is SNTAGT. CDR3 sequence (DNA): TGTGCCAGCAGTGAGGCGGGAGGGGAAGATACGCAGTATTTT. Translated, it gives CASSEAGGEDTQYF.